These 22 T cell receptor beta chains originate from one sample sequenced in a study of beta chain features in type 1 diabetes. Study outcomes and limitations: Moderately but significantly shorter TCRB CDR3s were found in Type 1 diabetes patients in all four CD4+ subsets.

The whole isolated RNA underwent reverse transcription, so sequencing captured expressed TCRB transcripts. The data were produced by immunoSEQ multiplex PCR, yet TCRdb's version contains in-frame clones alone and is incomplete. The sample records around 150,000 clones, 6.5% to 8.5% being singletons. Their target antigens are unknown. The sequencing input was central memory CD4+ T cells from blood. Receptor source: a woman aged 18-29 years with type 1 diabetes.

This clone came up a few times. The chain couples TRBV5-4 to TRBJ1-1; D is undetermined. CDR3 size: 15 residues. V lost 1 base and J 1 base, leaving 11 bases between the germline ends. Germline CDR1 SGHNT, CDR2 YYREEE (reference sequence). Here the CDR3 reads CASSLNPRGNTEAFF. The CDR3 region has the DNA TGTGCCAGCAGCTTGAATCCCAGAGGGAACACTGAAGCTTTCTTT.

In its sample, this clone was seen a few times. CDR3 in DNA: TGTGCCAGCAGCCTGCAGGGTTCGGCGGAGACCCAGTACTTC. It specifies CASSLQGSAETQYF. This chain joins TRBV11-2 and TRBJ2-5, with TRBD1 as a possible D gene (5 bases). V lost 5 bases and J lost 5, with 15 bases in between. The CDR3 runs 14 residues. In germline, CDR1 is SGHAT, CDR2 FQNNGV. Drawing the rest from reference TRBV11-2 and TRBJ2-5, the complete variable domain is EAGVAQSPRYKIIEKRQSVAFWCNPISGHATLYWYQQILGQGPKLLIQFQNNGVVDDSQLPKDRFSAERLKGVDSTLKIQPAKLEDSAVYLCASSLQGSAETQYFGPGTRLLVL.

V is TRBV5-1 and J is TRBJ1-4; D is unclear. In germline, CDR1 is SGHRS, CDR2 YFSETQ. The CDR3 totals 14 residues. V lost 0 bases and J lost 8, with 11 bases in between. Here the CDR3 DNA reads TGCGCCAGCAGCTTGGCGGGGAAGAGGGAAAAACTGTTTTTT. Its protein is CASSLAGKREKLFF.

The sample holds a few counts of this clone. V and J are TRBV6-1 and TRBJ1-1, with D tentatively TRBD1 (5 bases). Trimming pared 10 bases from V and 2 bases from J, leaving 14 bases between. The CDR3 sequence is 13 residues long. The germline V gene has CDR1 MNHNS and CDR2 SASEGT. DNA of the CDR3: TGTGCCACCCGAGACAGACCAAACACTGAAGCTTTCTTT. Encoded protein: CATRDRPNTEAFF.

The CDR3 region has the DNA TGTGCCAGTAGTACAGGGACAGGGGTCCGGGAGACCCAGTACTTC. Translation: CASSTGTGVRETQYF. The chain has TRBV19 and TRBJ2-5, with TRBD1 identical over 10 bases. CDR1 is LNHDA, CDR2 SQIVND, per germline (reference sequence). This CDR3 contains 15 residues. J lost 5 bases, V lost 4 bases, and 7 bases had no gene match.

The J gene is TRBJ2-7, the V gene TRBV10-3; 15 bases agree with TRBD2. This CDR3 contains 17 residues. V trimming: 6 bases; J trimming: 3 bases; junction bases outside the gene matches: 9. CDR1 and CDR2 (germline): ENHRY, SYGVKD. CDR3 residues: CAISGLAGGPADYEQYF. The CDR3 DNA reads TGTGCCATCAGCGGACTAGCGGGAGGGCCGGCGGACTACGAGCAGTACTTC.

The chain uses TRBV7-2 and TRBJ2-1; D unclear. Trimming pared 6 bases from V and 7 bases from J, leaving 7 bases between. CDR1 and CDR2 (germline): SGHTA, FQGNSA. CDR3 length: 11 residues. CDR3 region: CASRLINEQFF. In nucleotides, the CDR3 is TGTGCCAGCAGACTAATAAATGAGCAGTTCTTC.

V and J are TRBV7-9 and TRBJ1-2; 10 nucleotides agree with TRBD1. The CDR3 runs to 14 residues. Germline loops: CDR1 SEHNR, CDR2 FQNEAQ (reference sequence). The J segment lost 8 bases and the V segment lost 3 bases, leaving 6 bases of the junction unmatched. This CDR3 reads CASSFGTGARGYTF. The CDR3 nucleotides are TGTGCCAGCAGCTTCGGGACAGGGGCTCGAGGCTACACCTTC.

This clone was observed a few times. The CDR3 loop is CASSDSRTGGSYGYTF. The CDR3, as DNA: TGTGCCAGCAGTGATTCACGGACAGGGGGCAGCTATGGCTACACCTTC. The V and J genes are TRBV2 and TRBJ1-2; 11 bases agree with TRBD1. This CDR3 is 16 amino acids long. The germline V gene has CDR1 SNHLY and CDR2 FYNNEI. Losses at the gene ends were 3 bases for V and 4 bases for J; bases not matched to a gene: 7. Together with reference TRBV2 and TRBJ1-2, the CDR3 gives the full variable domain: EPEVTQTPSHQVTQMGQEVILRCVPISNHLYFYWYRQILGQKVEFLVSFYNNEISEKSEIFDDQFSVERPDGSNFTLKIRSTKLEDSAMYFCASSDSRTGGSYGYTFGSGTRLTVV.

The chain links TRBV28 to TRBJ1-1; D gene ambiguous. The germline gives CDR1 MDHEN, CDR2 SYDVKM. V lost 7 bases to trimming and J lost 8 bases, with 11 bases between them. The CDR3 contains 11 residues. CDR3 bases: TGTGCCAGCACCGCAGGTCCCGAAGCTTTCTTT. This translates into CASTAGPEAFF. Based on the CDR3 plus reference TRBV28 and TRBJ1-1, the full variable domain is DVKVTQSSRYLVKRTGEKVFLECVQDMDHENMFWYRQDPGLGLRLIYFSYDVKMKEKGDIPEGYSVSREKKERFSLILESASTNQTSMYLCASTAGPEAFFGQGTRLTVV.

The chain employs TRBV18 and TRBJ2-2, with TRBD2 matching over 10 bases. With V trimmed by 3 bases and J by 2 bases, 3 bases remained unmatched. Germline V CDR1 and CDR2: KGHSH, LQKENI. The CDR3 spans 16 residues. CDR3 loop: CASSPASGGNTGELFF. DNA for the CDR3: TGTGCCAGCTCACCGGCTAGCGGGGGAAACACCGGGGAGCTGTTTTTT.

There are a few counts of this clone. The same CDR3 arises from other DNA sequences in this sample as well. The chain couples TRBV5-6 to TRBJ2-3, with 7 bases identical to TRBD2. The ends lost 0 bases at V and 3 bases at J; junction bases unmatched: 4. This CDR3 is 15 amino acids long. The germline gives CDR1 SGHDT, CDR2 YYEEEE. CDR3 sequence reads: CASSLVAGATDTQYF. The CDR3 nucleotides read TGTGCCAGCAGCTTGGTTGCGGGAGCGACAGATACGCAGTATTTT.

The CDR3 DNA follows: TGTGCCAGCAGCTTCTGGACAGGAGGAAACACCATATATTTT. Translating gives CASSFWTGGNTIYF. V is TRBV5-6 and J is TRBJ1-3; 7 bases fit TRBD1. The ends lost 2 bases at V and 4 bases at J; junction bases unmatched: 3. This CDR3 is built from 14 residues. From germline, CDR1 is SGHDT and CDR2 YYEEEE.

This CDR3 reads CASSRGKNDEQYF. CDR3 nucleotides: TGTGCCAGCAGCCGCGGGAAGAACGACGAGCAGTACTTC. The gene calls are TRBV6-5 and TRBJ2-7, with D tentatively TRBD2 (6 bases). Germline values: CDR1 MNHEY, CDR2 SVGAGI. The CDR3 covers 13 residues. V lost 6 bases and J 5 bases, leaving 14 bases between the germline ends.

This clone appeared a few times. The chain recombines TRBV5-1 with TRBJ1-1; D might be TRBD1 (5 bases). The CDR3 spans 12 residues. Germline-derived CDR1 and CDR2 are SGHRS and YFSETQ. V lost 1 base and J 8 bases, leaving 9 bases between the germline ends. The DNA for the CDR3 is TGCGCCAGCAGCTTGTGGGGGGACGAAGCTTTCTTT. It codes for CASSLWGDEAFF.

This clone was seen only a few times. The chain links TRBV12-2 to TRBJ2-7; TRBD1, the table's D call, lacks a check against the DNA. TRBV12-2 is a recognized pseudogene. The CDR3 is 13 residues long. The CDR3 DNA reads TGTGCAAGTCGCCTAACTCTGAACAGTGAGCAGTACTTC. Translated, it gives CASRLTLNSEQYF.

A few counts support this clone. The chain joins TRBV4-3 to TRBJ2-1; 9 nucleotides match TRBD2. CDR1 and CDR2 from the germline V gene are LGHNA and YSLEER. V was clipped by 1 base and J by 8 bases; unmatched bases: 9. CDR3 length: 16 residues. The CDR3: CASSQAASGVRDEQFF. DNA of the CDR3: TGCGCCAGCAGCCAAGCCGCTAGCGGGGTTCGGGATGAGCAGTTCTTC.

The V call is TRBV6-5, the J call TRBJ1-4; maybe TRBD1 (6 bases). The CDR3 is 14 amino acids. V lost 7 bases and J lost 7, with 16 bases in between. CDR1 is MNHEY, CDR2 SVGAGI, per germline. The CDR3 coding sequence is TGTGCCAGCAAAGAACAGGGTGGGAGTGAAAAACTGTTTTTT. Residues: CASKEQGGSEKLFF.

This clone was recorded a few times. The chain recombines TRBV7-9 with TRBJ1-1; D gene unclear. The V and J ends lost 2 bases and 7 bases respectively, with 8 bases between them. The CDR3 extends over 12 amino acids. Germline CDR1 is SEHNR and CDR2 is FQNEAQ (reference sequence). CDR3 loop: CASSLLAGEAFF. CDR3 bases: TGTGCCAGCAGCTTATTAGCTGGTGAAGCTTTCTTT.

There are a few counts of this clone. This chain connects TRBV7-2 to TRBJ1-4; 8 nucleotides align to TRBD1. CDR1 and CDR2 (germline): SGHTA, FQGNSA. The CDR3 extends over 15 amino acids. The J segment lost 6 bases and the V segment lost 3 bases, leaving 6 bases of the junction unmatched. CDR3 loop: CASSLLGQGDEKLFF. Here the CDR3 DNA reads TGTGCCAGCAGCTTGCTAGGACAGGGAGATGAAAAACTGTTTTTT.

CDR3 loop: CAWRTSGSSDTQYF. The CDR3 region has the DNA TGTGCCTGGAGGACTAGCGGGAGTTCAGATACGCAGTATTTT. This chain links TRBV30 with TRBJ2-3; 12 bases map to TRBD2. Germline values: CDR1 GTSNPN, CDR2 SVGIG (reference sequence). J was trimmed by 4 bases and V by 3 bases; bases with no gene match: 2. The CDR3 has 14 amino acids.

This chain links TRBV2 with TRBJ2-7, with 8 positions matching TRBD2. The V and J ends lost 4 bases and 5 bases, in that order; junction bases with no gene match: 7. The CDR3 has 14 amino acids. CDR1 and CDR2 (germline): SNHLY, FYNNEI. The CDR3 region has the DNA TGTGCCAGCAGTGGTTCTAGCGGGCTCAACGAGCAGTACTTC. Translating gives CASSGSSGLNEQYF.